The T cell receptor beta chain under discussion was sequenced for a study of identical twins. Whole-study findings and limits: For zero-insertion analyses, partial confounding could come from invariant MAIT and iNKT cells. Monozygotic twin pairs showed more out-of-frame TCR alpha sharing than models estimated. With beta out-of-frame sequences, excess sharing by twins was weaker. Insertions were reduced in abundant cord blood beta clonotypes but not in memory repertoires.

In TCRdb, the 5' RACE reads were re-called with MiXCR into one record per CDR3 protein. The sample includes approximately 600,000 distinct CDR3 sequences, more than 9% of them seen just once. This clonotype was recorded many times. The antigen is not known. V was pared by 5 bases and J by 7 bases, with 23 bases between. This CDR3 region has 17 residues. Germline V lookup: CDR1 SGHNT, CDR2 YENEEA. This same sample was also part of a study on yellow fever vaccine responses in identical twins.

The sample comprised PBMCs. The TCR comes from a woman aged 18-29 years in good health. This rearrangement joins TRBV11-3 to TRBJ2-2, with TRBD2 as a possible D gene (5 bases). The CDR3 DNA follows: TGTGCCAGCAGCCCCGGCTCTGGGAACCCAAGCGGCGGGGAGCTGTTTTTT. It specifies CASSPGSGNPSGGELFF.